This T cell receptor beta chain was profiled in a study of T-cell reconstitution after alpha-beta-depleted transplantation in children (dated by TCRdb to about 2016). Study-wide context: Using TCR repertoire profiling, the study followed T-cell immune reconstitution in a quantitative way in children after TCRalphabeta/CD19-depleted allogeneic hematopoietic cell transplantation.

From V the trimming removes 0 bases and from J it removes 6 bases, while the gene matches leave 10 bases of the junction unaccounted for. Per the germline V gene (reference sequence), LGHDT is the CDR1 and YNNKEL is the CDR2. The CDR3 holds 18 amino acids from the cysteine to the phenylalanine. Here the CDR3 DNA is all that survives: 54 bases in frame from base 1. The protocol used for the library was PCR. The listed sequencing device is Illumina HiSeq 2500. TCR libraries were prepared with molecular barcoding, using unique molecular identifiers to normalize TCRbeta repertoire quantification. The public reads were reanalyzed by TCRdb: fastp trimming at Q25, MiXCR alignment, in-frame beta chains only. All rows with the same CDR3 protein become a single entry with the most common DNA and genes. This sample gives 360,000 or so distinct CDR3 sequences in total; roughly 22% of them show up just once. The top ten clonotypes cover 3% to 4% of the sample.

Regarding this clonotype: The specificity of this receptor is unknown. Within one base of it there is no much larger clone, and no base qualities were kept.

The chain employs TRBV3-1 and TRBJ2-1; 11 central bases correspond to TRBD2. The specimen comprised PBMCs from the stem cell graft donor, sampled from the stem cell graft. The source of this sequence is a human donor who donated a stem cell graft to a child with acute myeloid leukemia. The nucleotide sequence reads TGTGCCAGCAGCCAAGACCCGACCGGGACTAGCGGAGGCAATGAGCAGTTCTTC. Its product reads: CASSQDPTGTSGGNEQFF.